A selection of T cell receptor beta chains follows, all from one sample in a study of cytomegalovirus exposure and HLA in healthy donors. Only in-frame clones appear in the TCRdb table, and some are missing; sequencing was by immunoSEQ multiplex PCR. This table holds 45,000 to 65,000 clones, approximately 77% found once. Sequencing input: PBMCs. The receptor source for this set is a woman in her thirties or forties in good health and CMV-seropositive. The conserved cysteine and the conserved F or W are not part of the CDR3 here.

v_call cdr3_aa
TRBV5-1 ASSLSKGGGRSTDTQY
TRBV11-2 ASSPGGLRETQY
TRBV6-6 ASSYGKLDRDYEQY
TRBV5-1 ASSPKEKNYGYT
TRBV6-1 ASRPGLLPNTEAF
TRBV10-3 AISDIGRGTEAF
TRBV4-1 ASSRGDSQETQY
TRBV7-4 ASSLKGGNYGYT
TRBV5-1 ASTARSQGGEEKLF
TRBV12-5 ASGLGILAGGTDTQY
TRBV7-8 ASSPRTSGVGTDTQY
TRBV4-2 ASSQDDGGGEAF
TRBV5-6 ASSARGGGLSSYNSPLH
TRBV25-1 ASSDGSRGRTEAF
TRBV18 ASSQQTGNTEAF
TRBV5-1 ASSPWDSLYNEQF
TRBV19 ASSIVVSGGTDTQY
TRBV9 ASSLGRGNSPLH
TRBV4-1 ASSQFFKMADGYT